This T cell receptor (beta chain) comes out of a study of shared clonotypes between healthy human individuals. Within Nashville, Tennessee resided all donors, each a Caucasian adult. The sample holds one count of this clone. Its antigen is not known. Deep-level assay runs were performed. Here immunoSEQ multiplex PCR was the method, and the copy in TCRdb shows in-frame clones only, minus some. Of millions of clones in the sample, 85% to 95% are singletons; the top ten hold 0.39%. Points from the study as a whole: A few donors showed sharing of approximately 5% of naive CD4 clonotypes. The genetic and exposure-history diversity represented was limited by few donors.

CDR1 and CDR2 (germline): SGHNT, YYREEE (reference sequence). CDR3 size: 15 residues. The ends lost 4 bases at V and 8 bases at J; junction bases unmatched: 9. This sequence was found in a man aged 18 to 30 in good health. Some clones in this sample may be carry-over from other donors' samples. The sequencing sample was made of naive CD4+ T cells from PBMCs. The sample's subset: CD45RA+ positively selected. J is TRBJ2-3 and V is TRBV5-4, with TRBD1 matching 11 bases. Here the CDR3 DNA reads TGTGCCAGCAGCAATCCCGGGACAGGGGGAACTACGCAGTATTTT. It is translated as CASSNPGTGGTTQYF.